A single sample gave rise to the 2 T cell receptor beta chains below, sequenced in a study of vaccination effects on CD4 cells after COVID-19. When around 10 days of culture had elapsed, CD4+ T cells were isolated. Only in-frame clones appear in the TCRdb table, and some are missing; sequencing was by immunoSEQ multiplex PCR. The sample lists about 30,000 clones, 65% occurring once. Their cognate antigens are unknown. Sequencing was performed on CD4+ T cells from PBMCs cultured without peptide, taken before COVID-19 vaccination. These receptors all stem from a human donor who received a COVID-19 vaccine.

The rearrangement links TRBV6-5 to TRBJ1-5; TRBD1 is a possible D gene (5 bases). The germline V gene has CDR1 MNHEY and CDR2 SVGAGI. CDR3 length: 13 amino acids. V was shortened by 4 bases and J by 4 bases, with 8 bases between the two germline ends. Written as DNA, the CDR3 is TGTGCCAGCAGTTTAGGGGAAAATCAGCCCCAGCATTTT. Amino acids: CASSLGENQPQHF.

The V and J genes are TRBV29-1 and TRBJ2-7; 7 bases line up with TRBD1. J gave up 0 bases and V 4 bases, and 6 bases lay outside the gene matches. The CDR3 runs to 14 residues. Germline V lookup: CDR1 SQVTM, CDR2 ANQGSEA. The CDR3 region is CSVVARGNSYEQYF. In DNA form, the CDR3 reads TGCAGCGTTGTGGCCAGGGGGAACTCCTACGAGCAGTACTTC.